This TCR beta chain was observed in a study of blood T cell repertoires in COVID-19. The data were produced by immunoSEQ multiplex PCR, yet TCRdb's version contains in-frame clones alone and is incomplete. The sample lists about 100,000 clones, roughly 85% seen once, with about an eighth in the top ten. This CDR3 contains 12 residues. Germline V CDR1 and CDR2: SQVTM, ANQGSEA. Trimming cost V 6 bases and J 4 bases, with 12 bases left between them. This TCR derives from a woman between 65 and 79 years old with acute or convalescent COVID-19. Sequenced input: peripheral blood. The rearrangement links TRBV29-1 to TRBJ1-2; D may be TRBD1 (5 bases). The CDR3 DNA reads TGCAGCGTAGGGGAAAGGGGCTATGGCTACACCTTC. This codes for CSVGERGYGYTF.